This T cell receptor beta chain is from a study of blood T cell repertoires in COVID-19. Method: immunoSEQ multiplex PCR; TCRdb's copy keeps in-frame clones and lacks some. The repertoire holds a few hundred thousand clones, with about 90% as singletons. There are 14 residues in the CDR3. The junction had 1 base not matched to a gene; V was cut back by 2 bases and J by 4 bases. In germline, CDR1 is MNHEY, CDR2 SMNVEV (reference sequence). Sequenced: PBMCs or T cells enriched from blood (not recorded which). The TCR sequence derives from a woman aged 25 to 39 who had recovered from COVID-19. The rearrangement uses TRBV27 and TRBJ2-7; 11 bases are shared with TRBD2. CDR3 nucleotides: TGTGCCAGCAGTTTAACTAGCGGGGGTTACGAGCAGTACTTC. Its translation: CASSLTSGGYEQYF.